The 12 T cell receptor beta chains below all came from one sample that was sequenced in a study of OX40 agonist ivuxolimab in advanced cancers. Assay: immunoSEQ multiplex PCR; the TCRdb copy retains only in-frame clones and omits some. The sample has 42,000 or so clones; around 84% are singletons. This specimen consisted of CD4+ or CD8+ T cells sorted from blood, obtained in a trial of the OX40 agonist ivuxolimab. These receptors were collected from an adult with an advanced solid tumor such as melanoma, head and neck, liver or kidney cancer.

This CDR3 reads CASSPGLAGISGELFF. CDR3 DNA sequence: TGTGCCAGCAGCCCTGGACTAGCGGGGATCTCCGGGGAGCTGTTTTTT. The chain links TRBV9 to TRBJ2-2; TRBD2 aligns across 12 bases. CDR3 size: 16 residues. The trim removed 4 bases at V and 6 bases at J, leaving 7 bases unmatched. The germline gives CDR1 SGDLS, CDR2 YYNGEE.

CDR3 sequence reads: CASSHSRFSSGNTIYF. CDR3 in DNA: TGTGCCAGCAGTCATTCCAGGTTTTCCTCTGGAAACACCATATATTTT. The chain has TRBV13 and TRBJ1-3; D gene unclear. The V end was cut by 6 bases, the J end by 0 bases, with 15 bases between. The length of the CDR3 is 16 residues. Germline loops: CDR1 PRHDT, CDR2 FYEKMQ (reference sequence).

The chain carries TRBV19 and TRBJ2-1; 10 nucleotides match TRBD2. The CDR3 consists of 19 residues. The germline CDR1 and CDR2 sequences are LNHDA and SQIVND (reference sequence). Trimming removed 1 base from V and 4 bases from J; junction bases left unmatched: 13. CDR3: CASSIVGRPGLAYYNEQFF. The CDR3 nucleotides read TGTGCCAGTAGTATAGTGGGACGGCCGGGACTAGCGTATTACAATGAGCAGTTCTTC.

The J gene is TRBJ2-1, the V gene TRBV7-6, with TRBD2 identical over 9 bases. CDR3 length: 15 amino acids. Unmatched junction bases numbered 8, after V lost 5 bases and J lost 6 bases. Per the germline V gene, CDR1 is SGHVS and CDR2 is FNYEAQ. The CDR3 loop reads CASSPLAGVINEQFF. Here the CDR3 DNA reads TGTGCCAGCAGCCCTTTAGCGGGGGTGATCAATGAGCAGTTCTTC.

J is TRBJ2-7 and V is TRBV14, with a possible D match to TRBD2 (6 bases). This CDR3 is 14 amino acids long. In germline, CDR1 is SGHDN, CDR2 FVKESK. V shed 4 bases and J shed 2 bases, with 12 bases lying between them. In nucleotides, the CDR3 is TGTGCCAGCAGCCTCTGGGGGGAGACCTACGAGCAGTACTTC. This translates into CASSLWGETYEQYF.

The rearrangement joins TRBV7-9 to TRBJ1-1; 8 bases match TRBD1. Looked up from germline, CDR1 is SEHNR and CDR2 is FQNEAQ (reference sequence). With 0 bases clipped from V and 3 bases from J, the junction kept 6 bases outside the gene matches. The CDR3 has 16 amino acids. CDR3 in amino acids: CASSLAQGAFDTEAFF. As DNA, the CDR3 is TGTGCCAGCAGCTTAGCGCAGGGGGCGTTTGACACTGAAGCTTTCTTT.

Concerning this clone itself: A junction boundary mismatches the germline segment, possibly from a read error. The rearrangement uses TRBV5-4 and TRBJ2-1, with D possibly called TRBD1 or TRBD2 (6 bases each). The germline V gene has CDR1 SGHNT and CDR2 YYREEE (reference sequence). CDR3 length: 11 residues. This CDR3 is CASILGGEQFF. The CDR3 DNA reads TGTGCCAGCATCTTGGGGGGCGAGCAGTTCTTC.

This clone has a single count. CDR3 protein: CASSDRPEVYGYTF. The CDR3 nucleotides are TGTGCCAGCTCCGACAGGCCGGAGGTCTATGGCTACACCTTC. V usage is TRBV6-5 and J usage is TRBJ1-2; a weak D match, TRBD1 (6 bases). The CDR3 length is 14 residues. CDR1 is MNHEY and CDR2 is SVGAGI in the germline V gene. V lost 8 bases, J lost 4 bases, and 17 bases lay in between.

This rearrangement joins TRBV6-5 to TRBJ2-7; 8 positions match TRBD1. J gave up 2 bases and V 7 bases, and 4 bases lay outside the gene matches. The CDR3 length is 13 residues. The V gene's germline CDR1 is MNHEY and CDR2 SVGAGI. The CDR3 protein is CASTRQGTYEQYF. Here the CDR3 DNA reads TGTGCCAGCACCAGACAGGGGACCTACGAGCAGTACTTC.

This chain links TRBV7-9 with TRBJ2-3; D might be TRBD1 (7 bases). Germline V gene sequence: CDR1 SEHNR, CDR2 FQNEAQ (reference sequence). The CDR3 has 16 amino acids. V lost 1 base to trimming and J lost 5 bases, with 16 bases between them. CDR3 DNA sequence: TGTGCCAGCAGCTTAGAGGGGGCGGGGATTATAGATACGCAGTATTTT. This translates into CASSLEGAGIIDTQYF.

V is TRBV6-5 and J is TRBJ1-5; the D is unclear. The CDR3 has 15 residues. V was shortened by 2 bases and J by 4 bases, with 12 bases between the two germline ends. Germline V gene data show CDR1 as MNHEY and CDR2 as SVGAGI. The CDR3 region has the DNA TGTGCCAGCAGTTACAGCGGGAATAAGAATCAGCCCCAGCATTTT. The encoded protein is CASSYSGNKNQPQHF.

The chain employs TRBV4-1 and TRBJ1-6; the D is unclear. V was cut by 4 bases and J by 0 bases, with 10 bases left in between. The CDR3 is made up of 16 amino acids. Looked up from germline, CDR1 is MGHRA and CDR2 is YSYEKL. This CDR3 reads CASSPELSSYNSPLHF. CDR3 in DNA: TGCGCCAGCAGCCCCGAGTTGAGCTCCTATAATTCACCCCTCCACTTT.